Listed below are T cell receptor beta chains from one sample, sequenced in a study of technical replicates of blood from a handful of donors. The repertoire was sequenced with immunoSEQ multiplex PCR; TCRdb's copy has only in-frame clones and lacks some. The table lists about 16,000 clones, 86% of them singletons, with 8% to 13% in the top ten. Sequenced sample: PBMCs. These receptors were taken from a human donor in good health. The CDR3 runs from the conserved cysteine through the conserved F or W. The D gene is left open where the match is weak. Size values are once, few and many counts, or a class for expanded clones, and some rows have none.

TRBJ2-1 TRBV10-2 . TRBD1 TGCGCCAGCAGTGAACAGGGGCGGCGAGCCCAACGGCCTAATGAGCAGTTCTTC CASSEQGRRAQRPNEQFF
TRBJ2-3 TRBV6-5 . . TGTGCCAGCAGTTGGGGTAGCGGATCTAGCACAGATACGCAGTATTTT CASSWGSGSSTDTQYF
TRBJ1-1 TRBV19 . . TGTGCCAGTAGTATAGGAGGGGGGGTCACTGAAGCTTTCTTT CASSIGGGVTEAFF
TRBJ2-7 TRBV2 once TRBD1 TGTGCCAGCAGCACTCGGGGACAGATCTACGAGCAGTACTTC CASSTRGQIYEQYF
TRBJ1-1 TRBV28 few TRBD1 TGTGCCAGCAGTTTACTACAGGGGATAGGAGCTTTCTTT CASSLLQGIGAFF
TRBJ2-2 TRBV9 . . TGTGCCAGCAGGACGGGACTCCTCAACACCGGGGAGCTGTTTTTT CASRTGLLNTGELFF
TRBJ2-2 TRBV7-2 . TRBD1 TGTGCCAGCAGGCCAACAGGGGGCTGGACCGGGGAGCTGTTTTTT CASRPTGGWTGELFF
TRBJ1-5 TRBV7-9 . TRBD1 TGTGCCAGCAGCCCGGACAGGGCGGGCAATCAGCCCCAGCATTTT CASSPDRAGNQPQHF
TRBJ2-1 TRBV28 . TRBD2 TGTGCCAGCAGTGGGCTAGCGGGAAAGGAGGCTGAGCAGTTCTTC CASSGLAGKEAEQFF
TRBJ2-7 TRBV18 . TRBD2 TGTGCCAGCTCACCAGAGACAGGGGGTTTACTAGCGGGAGACTACGAGCAGTACTTC CASSPETGGLLAGDYEQYF
TRBJ1-1 TRBV2 . TRBD1 TGTGCCACCAAGGACAGGGAGCACACTGAAGCTTTCTTT CATKDREHTEAFF
TRBJ2-1 TRBV5-8 . TRBD2 TGTGCCAGCAGTCTGAGCGGGATGAGCTACAATGAGCAGTTCTTC CASSLSGMSYNEQFF
TRBJ2-3 TRBV9 . TRBD2 TGTGCCAGCAGCGTATCGGGGGCTAGCGGGAGTACGCAGTATTTT CASSVSGASGSTQYF
TRBJ2-3 TRBV14 . . TGTGCCAGCAGCCCTCTCAGCACAGATACGCAGTATTTT CASSPLSTDTQYF
TRBJ1-1 TRBV2 once . TGTGCCAGCGCCCAAGAGACGGGGAACACTGAAGCTTTCTTT CASAQETGNTEAFF
TRBJ1-1 TRBV29-1 few . TGCAGCGTTGAGTGGACCGCGGGTTCAGCTTTCTTT CSVEWTAGSAFF
TRBJ2-7 TRBV27 . . TGTGCCAGCAGCCGGCCCCGGCAGGGGAACTACGAGCAGTACTTC CASSRPRQGNYEQYF
TRBJ2-1 TRBV28 . TRBD1 TGTGCCAGCAGACCCCCAGGGGGCGATGAGCAGTTCTTC CASRPPGGDEQFF